This entry concerns a single T cell receptor beta chain. The sample belongs to a study of Graves' ophthalmopathy and Graves' hyperthyroidism. V gave up 3 bases and J gave up 1 base, with 15 bases separating them. There are 15 residues in the CDR3. The germline V gene has CDR1 DFQATT and CDR2 SNEGSKA (reference sequence). Hyperthyroidism cases were recent diagnoses of under 2 months' duration in people aged 18 to 65. Amplified TCR beta CDR3 regions were obtained using RNA transcripts as template. The first-round RT-PCR employed HTBI primers together with the Qiagen OneStep RT-PCR kit. A multiplex PCR was then performed as the second round. TCRdb called the multiplex PCR reads again in MiXCR, with one record for every CDR3 protein. This table has a few hundred thousand distinct CDR3 sequences, less than 45% appearing once.

The sample comprised peripheral blood or thyroid tissue (not recorded which). The rearrangement links TRBV20-1 to TRBJ1-1; possibly TRBD1 for D (6 bases). The TCR sequence derives from an adult man with Graves' hyperthyroidism. The CDR3 DNA reads as TGCAGTGCTAGTAACCCGGACAGTCAGAACACTGAAGCTTTCTTT. Encoded protein: CSASNPDSQNTEAFF.